The following is a T cell receptor beta chain sequence with its context. As yet, its antigen is unknown. The source of the sample is a study of OX40 agonist ivuxolimab in advanced cancers. Broader study findings: Both blood CD4+ and CD8+ T cells showed clonal growth by week 6 at 0.1 to 3.0 mg/kg.

Measured with immunoSEQ multiplex PCR; TCRdb has only the in-frame clones, and not every one. Of about 68,000 clones in the sample, roughly 84% are singletons; the top ten hold approximately 0.68%. This CDR3 has 15 residues. Germline assignment: CDR1 SGDLS and CDR2 YYNGEE. Trimming stripped 4 bases from V and 4 bases from J, with 16 bases between. The chain joins TRBV9 to TRBJ2-3; D assignment may be TRBD1 or TRBD2 (5 bases each). The TCR was taken from an adult with an advanced solid tumor such as melanoma, head and neck, liver or kidney cancer. The sequencing used CD4+ or CD8+ T cells sorted from blood, collected in a trial of the OX40 agonist ivuxolimab. The CDR3 DNA follows: TGTGCCAGCAGCCTAGGGACCTCCGGGGCAGATACGCAGTATTTT. Translated, it gives CASSLGTSGADTQYF.